These T cell receptor beta chains were read from a single sample in a study of T-cell memory formation after mild COVID-19. TCRdb reprocessed the 5' RACE reads via MiXCR and lists one record per CDR3 protein. In the table there are 98,000 or so distinct CDR3 sequences, 15% to 20% of which are singletons. Sequencing was performed on PBMCs or a T cell subset sorted from them (not recorded which). Source of these receptors: a man aged 18 to 30 who had mild COVID-19 (a few samples of this study predate the infection). Cell type and time point are not known. Both conserved end residues are trimmed from each CDR3. Clone size is shown for a subset of rows, as once, few, many or a class of expanded clone.

>TRBJ2-2|TRBV4-1|-
ASSQGPGQGKLF
>TRBJ2-5|TRBV24-1|many
ATSDGTSGAAETQY
>TRBJ2-2|TRBV7-2|-
ASSLATAWGAGELF
>TRBJ1-1|TRBV3-1|-
ASSQVSQGAWTEAF
>TRBJ1-2|TRBV14|-
ASSQSRRSGYT
>TRBJ1-1|TRBV7-9|-
ASSLTHQGLTEAF
>TRBJ1-5|TRBV2|-
ASSEARSNQPQH
>TRBJ1-5|TRBV10-3|-
AISEFNQPQH
>TRBJ1-2|TRBV24-1|-
ATSVLGYGYT
>TRBJ1-6|TRBV6-5|few
ASSYSNRLNSPLH
>TRBJ2-1|TRBV6-5|few
ASSPLPSAFAYNEQF
>TRBJ2-5|TRBV12-3/TRBV12-4|few
ATHRVGETQY
>TRBJ2-5|TRBV4-1|-
ASSQAGLAGGETQY
>TRBJ2-3|TRBV5-1|many
ASSRTTGVVTDTQY
>TRBJ1-6|TRBV28|few
ASGVRPLH
>TRBJ2-3|TRBV19|-
ASSPGPGTDTQY
>TRBJ2-2|TRBV7-3|few
ASSLTVRGPGELF
>TRBJ1-3|TRBV7-2|few
ASSFTGGGGNTIY
>TRBJ2-7|TRBV7-2|few
ASSFIHGPYEQY
>TRBJ2-5|TRBV5-6|-
ASSLEQGETQY
>TRBJ2-5|TRBV5-1|-
ASSLATGVETQY
>TRBJ2-3|TRBV5-1|-
ASSSRLGLGTDTQY
>TRBJ1-2|TRBV4-2|few
ASSQGGTGTNYGYT
>TRBJ1-1|TRBV18|-
ASSPSPGHQNTEAF
>TRBJ2-2|TRBV7-3|few
ASTPTVNTGELF
>TRBJ2-7|TRBV18|few
ASSPPGEQY
>TRBJ1-2|TRBV12-3/TRBV12-4|-
ASSALGEVYGYT
>TRBJ1-3|TRBV6-6|-
ASSYSGGTGNTIY
>TRBJ2-3|TRBV18|-
ASLGQGGGDTQY
>TRBJ2-5|TRBV5-1|few
ASSLQGTSVETQS
>TRBJ1-1|TRBV29-1|many
SVVLLQGATEAF
>TRBJ2-5|TRBV30|-
AWSGDQETQY
>TRBJ1-1|TRBV5-1|few
ASSLVGSTEAF
>TRBJ2-1|TRBV7-9|-
ASSSRSPNEQF
>TRBJ2-3|TRBV6-5|-
ASSYLRDSRWY
>TRBJ2-6|TRBV7-2|-
ASTTRGRALNTGGANVLT
>TRBJ1-2|TRBV5-1|-
ASRPGQGDGYT
>TRBJ2-4|TRBV12-3/TRBV12-4|few
ASRTAAKNIQY
>TRBJ2-5|TRBV5-4|-
ASSPAGQETQY
>TRBJ1-6|TRBV9|-
ASSVGQGYSPLH
>TRBJ1-2|TRBV6-6|-
ASSYGVGYGYT
>TRBJ2-3|TRBV7-9|-
ASSLTADTQY
>TRBJ1-1|TRBV4-2|-
ASSQVTSGRTEAF
>TRBJ2-4|TRBV7-9|few
ASSLDRHIQY
>TRBJ2-5|TRBV6-5|few
ASSHTGLGGEETQY
>TRBJ2-3|TRBV5-1|many
ASSFPPGTQGADTQY
>TRBJ2-5|TRBV18|-
ASSPWTQGRGETQY
>TRBJ2-1|TRBV5-1|-
ASSPLSGGDEQF
>TRBJ2-5|TRBV7-2|few
ASRWGAGSQETQY
>TRBJ2-1|TRBV5-1|-
ASSLEGATENEQF
>TRBJ1-3|TRBV7-2|-
ASSPRTGRNTIY
>TRBJ2-3|TRBV9|-
ASSGGLDSSTDTQY
>TRBJ1-2|TRBV12-3/TRBV12-4|-
ASSLVIQAANYGYT
>TRBJ1-1|TRBV20-1|-
SARGSRAGTEAF
>TRBJ1-6|TRBV30|once
AWSAGEGSLH